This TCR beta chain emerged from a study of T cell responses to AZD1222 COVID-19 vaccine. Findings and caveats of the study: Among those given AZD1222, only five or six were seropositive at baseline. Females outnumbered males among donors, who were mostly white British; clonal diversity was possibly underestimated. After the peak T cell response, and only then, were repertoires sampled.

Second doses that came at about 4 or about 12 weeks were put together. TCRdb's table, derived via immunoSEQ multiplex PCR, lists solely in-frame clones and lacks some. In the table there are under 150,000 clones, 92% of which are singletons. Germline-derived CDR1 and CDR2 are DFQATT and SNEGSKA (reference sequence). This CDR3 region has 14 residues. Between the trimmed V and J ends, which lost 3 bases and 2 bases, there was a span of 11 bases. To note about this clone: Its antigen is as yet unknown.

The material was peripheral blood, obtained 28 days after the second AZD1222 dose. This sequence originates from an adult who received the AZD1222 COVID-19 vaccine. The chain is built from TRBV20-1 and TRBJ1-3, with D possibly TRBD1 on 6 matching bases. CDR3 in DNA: TGCAGTGCTAGTCAGGGGAGTACTGGAAACACCATATATTTT. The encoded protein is CSASQGSTGNTIYF.